What follows are 18 T cell receptor beta chains derived from one specimen sequenced in a study of blood T cell repertoires in COVID-19. The table came from immunoSEQ multiplex PCR; TCRdb's copy has only in-frame clones and leaves some out. The data show 410,000 or so clones, roughly 90% seen once. The sample consisted of peripheral blood. Every receptor here comes from a woman between 40 and 55 years old with COVID-19, enrolled during active disease.

Comment on this clone: In the same sample, other DNA sequences code for this CDR3. This rearrangement joins TRBV7-2 to TRBJ2-3; maybe TRBD1 (6 bases). V was cut by 1 base and J by 1 base, with 6 bases left in between. CDR1 is SGHTA and CDR2 is FQGNSA in the germline V gene. CDR3 length: 14 amino acids. CDR3 in amino acids: CASSLDRGTDTQYF. The CDR3 coding sequence is TGTGCCAGCAGCTTAGACAGGGGCACAGATACGCAGTATTTT.

This clone was counted a single time. The chain couples TRBV7-3 to TRBJ1-1; weak D call: TRBD1 (5 bases). The V gene lost 6 bases and the J gene lost 3 bases, with 14 bases spanning the gap. Germline CDR1 and CDR2: SGHTA and FQGTGA. The CDR3 contains 14 residues. This CDR3 is CASSLGVGDTEAFF. The CDR3 DNA reads TGTGCCAGCAGTTTAGGGGTAGGGGACACTGAAGCTTTCTTT.

The rearrangement joins TRBV30 to TRBJ1-6; D is unclear. The length of the CDR3 is 14 residues. The ends were cut back, 0 bases at V and 8 bases at J, with 11 bases in the middle. Germline assignment: CDR1 GTSNPN and CDR2 SVGIG (reference sequence). CDR3 protein: CAWSVGTVDSPLHF. The DNA for the CDR3 is TGTGCCTGGAGTGTTGGAACAGTCGATTCACCCCTCCACTTT.

The V and J genes are TRBV11-2 and TRBJ2-7, with D hard to call. Trimming cost V 6 bases and J 4 bases, with 10 bases left between them. Germline CDR1 reads SGHAT; CDR2 reads FQNNGV. The CDR3 spans 12 residues. DNA of the CDR3: TGTGCCAGCAGACCCCACTCTTACGAGCAGTACTTC. Translating gives CASRPHSYEQYF.

The rearrangement links TRBV27 to TRBJ1-5; 9 nucleotides agree with TRBD1. CDR3 size: 15 residues. Germline V lookup: CDR1 MNHEY, CDR2 SMNVEV (reference sequence). The V and J ends lost 4 bases and 2 bases, in that order; junction bases with no gene match: 3. In DNA, the CDR3 is TGTGCCAGCAGTTCACAGGGGGCGGGCAATCAGCCCCAGCATTTT. Translating gives CASSSQGAGNQPQHF.

The chain is built from TRBV3-1 (or the pseudogene TRBV3-2) and TRBJ2-2; a possible D gene is TRBD1 (6 bases). The CDR3 has 15 residues. V was shortened by 4 bases and J by 1 base, with 10 bases between the two germline ends. Germline V gives CDR1 LGHDT, CDR2 YNNKEL (reference sequence). CDR3 residues: CASSLWGRNTGELFF. The CDR3 region has the DNA TGTGCCAGCAGCCTTTGGGGGCGGAACACCGGGGAGCTGTTTTTT.

The count of this clone is one. CDR3 sequence (DNA): TGTGCCAGCAGGCCGACAGGGCCCTACGAGCAGTACTTC. It codes for CASRPTGPYEQYF. The J gene is TRBJ2-7, the V gene TRBV2; TRBD1 agrees at 7 bases. Germline loops: CDR1 SNHLY, CDR2 FYNNEI. V gave up 6 bases and J gave up 2 bases; unmatched junction bases: 4. The CDR3 length is 13 residues.

The V and J genes are TRBV7-3 and TRBJ2-2; 12 bases match TRBD2. Germline lookup yields CDR1 SGHTA and CDR2 FQGTGA. The CDR3 is made up of 15 amino acids. Trimming removed 5 bases from V and 4 bases from J; junction bases left unmatched: 2. The CDR3 region has the DNA TGTGCCAGCAGCCCGGGACTAGCGGGCACCGGGGAGCTGTTTTTT. It is translated as CASSPGLAGTGELFF.

The chain uses TRBV29-1 and TRBJ1-1; D not certain. V was cut by 3 bases and J by 5 bases, with 7 bases left in between. CDR1 and CDR2 from the germline V gene are SQVTM and ANQGSEA. This CDR3 has 11 amino acids. CDR3 residues: CSVDGDTEAFF. In nucleotides, the CDR3 is TGCAGCGTTGACGGTGATACTGAAGCTTTCTTT.

The genes are TRBV7-3 and TRBJ2-1, with D maybe TRBD1 (6 bases). The germline V and J ends were trimmed by 3 bases and 9 bases, with 15 bases remaining between them. The CDR3 runs to 14 residues. Germline V gene data show CDR1 as SGHTA and CDR2 as FQGTGA. The CDR3 is CASSFGGRGSEQFF. Here the CDR3 DNA reads TGTGCCAGCAGCTTTGGGGGCCGCGGTTCTGAGCAGTTCTTC.

This clone occurred once. This chain links TRBV7-6 with TRBJ2-3; a possible D gene is TRBD2 (6 bases). Trimming removed 4 bases from V and 1 base from J, with 12 bases in between. Germline values: CDR1 SGHVS, CDR2 FNYEAQ. The CDR3 is made up of 15 amino acids. This CDR3 is CASSSSGVGTDTQYF. The CDR3 DNA reads as TGTGCCAGCAGCTCGTCGGGAGTGGGCACAGATACGCAGTATTTT.

The rearrangement uses TRBV18 and TRBJ1-1; TRBD1 aligns across 9 bases. Germline V lookup: CDR1 KGHSH, CDR2 LQKENI. This CDR3 has 15 residues. Losses at the gene ends were 3 bases for V and 4 bases for J; bases not matched to a gene: 6. CDR3 coding DNA: TGTGCCAGCTCACCCCAACGGACAGGGGCCACTGAAGCTTTCTTT. Translation gives CASSPQRTGATEAFF. Together with reference TRBV18 and TRBJ1-1, the CDR3 gives the full variable domain: NAGVMQNPRHLVRRRGQEARLRCSPMKGHSHVYWYRQLPEEGLKFMVYLQKENIIDESGMPKERFSAEFPKEGPSILRIQQVVRGDSAAYFCASSPQRTGATEAFFGQGTRLTVV.

This clone was counted a single time. The V gene is TRBV7-3, the J gene TRBJ2-1; D is undetermined. Germline V gives CDR1 SGHTA, CDR2 FQGTGA. Trimming took 6 bases from V and 8 from J, leaving 8 bases between them. The CDR3 has 11 residues. The CDR3, as DNA: TGTGCCAGCAGTTTGTCCTATGAGCAGTTCTTC. It encodes CASSLSYEQFF. Full variable domain (outside the CDR3, taken from reference TRBV7-3 and TRBJ2-1): GAGVSQTPSNKVTEKGKYVELRCDPISGHTALYWYRQSLGQGPEFLIYFQGTGAADDSGLPNDRFFAVRPEGSVSTLKIQRTERGDSAVYLCASSLSYEQFFGPGTRLTVL.

This chain links TRBV28 with TRBJ2-2; 8 nucleotides agree with TRBD2. The junction had 5 bases not matched to a gene; V was cut back by 6 bases and J by 8 bases. Germline loops: CDR1 MDHEN, CDR2 SYDVKM. The length of the CDR3 is 13 residues. CDR3 region: CASRAGRGGELFF. CDR3 bases: TGTGCCAGCAGGGCCGGGAGGGGAGGGGAGCTGTTTTTT.

V is TRBV19 and J is TRBJ1-5; D is possibly TRBD1 (5 bases). V was trimmed by 0 bases and J by 6 bases, leaving 9 bases between them. Looked up from germline, CDR1 is LNHDA and CDR2 is SQIVND (reference sequence). This CDR3 contains 14 residues. CDR3 bases: TGTGCCAGTAGTATAGATGCAGGGTTTCAGCCCCAGCATTTT. Translated, it gives CASSIDAGFQPQHF. The full variable domain, in which reference TRBV19 and TRBJ1-5 provide the parts outside the CDR3, is DGGITQSPKYLFRKEGQNVTLSCEQNLNHDAMYWYRQDPGQGLRLIYYSQIVNDFQKGDIAEGYSVSREKKESFPLTVTSAQKNPTAFYLCASSIDAGFQPQHFGDGTRLSIL.

V is TRBV19 and J is TRBJ1-6, with a tentative D call TRBD1 (6 bases). There are 17 residues in the CDR3. V lost 5 bases to trimming and J lost 6 bases, with 20 bases between them. CDR1 and CDR2 (germline): LNHDA, SQIVND (reference sequence). The CDR3 spells CASSAPGGGPGNSPLHF. CDR3 nucleotides: TGTGCCAGTAGTGCGCCGGGGGGCGGACCCGGTAATTCACCCCTCCACTTT.

CDR3 protein: CASSETGYIETQYF. The CDR3 coding sequence is TGCGCCAGCAGCGAGACAGGGTATATAGAGACCCAGTACTTC. The gene calls are TRBV5-1 and TRBJ2-5; TRBD1 aligns across 7 bases. Germline V gene data show CDR1 as SGHRS and CDR2 as YFSETQ. The trim removed 4 bases at V and 4 bases at J, leaving 7 bases unmatched. There are 14 residues in the CDR3.

The CDR3 DNA sequence: TGTGCCAGCAGCGTAGAAGAAGCCCTGCGCACTGAAGCTTTCTTT. It specifies CASSVEEALRTEAFF. The chain couples TRBV9 to TRBJ1-1, with D uncertain. The CDR3 is 15 residues long. Germline assignment: CDR1 SGDLS and CDR2 YYNGEE. V gave up 0 bases and J gave up 4 bases, with 13 bases separating them.